This passage covers 10 T cell receptor beta chains from one sample sequenced in a study of persistence of HIV-infected CD4 T cells. Antigen specificity for these receptors is unknown. The immunoSEQ assay was version 4, run in survey mode. The method was immunoSEQ multiplex PCR; TCRdb's version includes in-frame clones alone and lacks a portion of them. The table lists about 43,000 clones, more than 70% of them singletons. Anti-CD3/anti-CD28 beads served as a nonspecific positive control stimulus. Responding CD4+ T cells were sorted by upregulation of both CD40 ligand and CD69. The sample was CD4+ T cells sorted from PBMCs after approximately 18-hour stimulation, taken from a patient who received antiretroviral therapy. All receptors derive from an adult man with HIV who was CMV-seropositive.

This chain's CDR3 is CASTQLAGSEDTQYF. The CDR3 region has the DNA TGTGCCAGCACTCAGCTAGCGGGGAGTGAAGATACGCAGTATTTT. The chain uses TRBV6-5 and TRBJ2-3; TRBD2 matches at 9 bases. Germline CDR1 reads MNHEY; CDR2 reads SVGAGI. The CDR3 length is 15 residues. The junction had 10 bases not matched to a gene; V was cut back by 7 bases and J by 5 bases.

V and J are TRBV5-5 and TRBJ1-1, with D possibly being TRBD1 (6 bases). Trimming pared 1 base from V and 0 bases from J, leaving 19 bases between. The CDR3 totals 18 residues. Germline-derived CDR1 and CDR2 are SGHKS and YYEKEE (reference sequence). The CDR3 is CASSLQGQEATMNTEAFF. CDR3 bases: TGTGCCAGCAGCTTGCAGGGGCAAGAAGCTACTATGAACACTGAAGCTTTCTTT.

This rearrangement joins TRBV9 to TRBJ2-5; the match to TRBD1 covers 8 bases. CDR1 is SGDLS, CDR2 YYNGEE, per germline. J was trimmed by 0 bases and V by 3 bases; bases with no gene match: 1. The CDR3 sequence is 14 residues long. The CDR3 sequence is CASSGDRYQETQYF. The CDR3 DNA reads TGTGCCAGCAGCGGGGACAGGTACCAAGAGACCCAGTACTTC. Full variable domain (remainder filled in from reference TRBV9 and TRBJ2-5): DSGVTQTPKHLITATGQRVTLRCSPRSGDLSVYWYQQSLDQGLQFLIQYYNGEERAKGNILERFSAQQFPDLHSELNLSSLELGDSALYFCASSGDRYQETQYFGPGTRLLVL.

This chain connects TRBV5-6 to TRBJ1-5; a weak D match, TRBD1 (6 bases). Trimming cost V 0 bases and J 6 bases, with 10 bases left between them. The CDR3 extends over 14 amino acids. The germline gives CDR1 SGHDT, CDR2 YYEEEE. The CDR3 region is CASSLDRATQPQHF. Written as DNA, the CDR3 is TGTGCCAGCAGCTTGGACAGGGCTACTCAGCCCCAGCATTTT. The full variable domain, completed using reference TRBV5-6 and TRBJ1-5, is DAGVTQSPTHLIKTRGQQVTLRCSPKSGHDTVSWYQQALGQGPQFIFQYYEEEERQRGNFPDRFSGHQFPNYSSELNVNALLLGDSALYLCASSLDRATQPQHFGDGTRLSIL.

The chain combines TRBV24-1 with TRBJ2-2; unclear D gene. CDR3 length: 16 residues. Germline loops: CDR1 KGHDR, CDR2 SFDVKD. The germline V and J ends were trimmed by 0 bases and 0 bases, with 7 bases remaining between them. The CDR3 DNA reads TGTGCCACCAGTGATTTGAAGGGCACGAACACCGGGGAGCTGTTTTTT. Translated, it gives CATSDLKGTNTGELFF.

The chain joins TRBV5-1 to TRBJ2-3; D gene unclear. Germline CDR1 and CDR2: SGHRS and YFSETQ. Trimming pared 0 bases from V and 5 bases from J, leaving 4 bases between. CDR3 length equals 12 residues. The CDR3 DNA is TGCGCCAGCAGCTTGGATAAAGATACGCAGTATTTT. Protein sequence: CASSLDKDTQYF.

This chain links TRBV5-1 with TRBJ2-5; D is undetermined. The CDR3 totals 13 residues. The germline CDR1 and CDR2 sequences are SGHRS and YFSETQ. V was pared by 7 bases and J by 0 bases, with 10 bases between. This CDR3 reads CASARTDQETQYF. The CDR3 DNA follows: TGCGCCAGCGCCAGAACAGACCAAGAGACCCAGTACTTC.

This rearrangement joins TRBV9 to TRBJ2-2, with D tentatively TRBD1 (5 bases). The V gene lost 4 bases and the J gene lost 2 bases, with 18 bases spanning the gap. The CDR3 totals 17 residues. Germline V gene sequence: CDR1 SGDLS, CDR2 YYNGEE. CDR3 region: CASSLRVKGSNTGELFF. CDR3 nucleotide sequence: TGTGCCAGCAGCCTCCGAGTGAAGGGGTCAAACACCGGGGAGCTGTTTTTT.

This chain connects TRBV4-2 to TRBJ1-2; D possibly corresponds to TRBD1 (6 bases). CDR1 is LGHNA and CDR2 is YNFKEQ in the germline V gene. The V and J ends lost 0 bases and 6 bases respectively, with 14 bases between them. This CDR3 is 15 amino acids long. CDR3 sequence: CASSQDRGKRDGYTF. CDR3 bases: TGTGCCAGCAGCCAAGACAGGGGAAAACGTGATGGCTACACCTTC.

This rearrangement joins TRBV5-4 to TRBJ2-3; a weak D match, TRBD2 (6 bases). The CDR3 is made up of 14 amino acids. Deletions cut 0 bases from V and 3 bases from J, with 8 bases between. CDR1 and CDR2 from the germline V gene are SGHNT and YYREEE (reference sequence). The CDR3 nucleotides read TGTGCCAGCAGCTTGGAGGGACTTACAGATACGCAGTATTTT. It codes for CASSLEGLTDTQYF.